One and the same sample provided the 6 T cell receptor beta chains below, sequenced in a study of shared clonotypes between healthy human individuals. Clones were sequenced by immunoSEQ multiplex PCR, and TCRdb holds only the in-frame ones, with some missing. Found here are 2 million to 2.5 million clones, under 97% of them singletons; the top ten hold more than 0.1%. Sequenced: naive CD4+ T cells sorted from blood. The sample's subset: CD45RA+ positively selected. The source is a man younger than 35 in good health.

This chain connects TRBV5-1 to TRBJ1-2; perhaps TRBD1 as D (5 bases). The CDR3 loop spans 15 amino acids. V was pared by 0 bases and J by 2 bases, with 11 bases between. The germline CDR1 and CDR2 sequences are SGHRS and YFSETQ. Here the CDR3 DNA reads TGCGCCAGCAGCTTGGAGGCAGGGTCGAACTATGGCTACACCTTC. Amino acid sequence: CASSLEAGSNYGYTF.

Concerning this clone: At one boundary the junction diverges from the germline segment, which might be a read error. This chain connects TRBV5-4 to TRBJ2-1, with 8 bases that match TRBD2. In germline, CDR1 is SGHNT, CDR2 YYREEE (reference sequence). CDR3 length equals 14 residues. This chain's CDR3 is CASSLGSFVSGEVF. CDR3 coding DNA: TGTGCCAGCAGCTTGGGATCTTTCGTTAGCGGGGAAGTCTTC.

The CDR3 region has the DNA TGTGCCAGCAGCTTACAACCCACCGGGGAGCTGTTTTTT. Its protein is CASSLQPTGELFF. The chain is built from TRBV7-9 and TRBJ2-2; D is uncertain. V was shortened by 2 bases and J by 4 bases, with 5 bases between the two germline ends. The length of the CDR3 is 13 residues. Germline lookup yields CDR1 SEHNR and CDR2 FQNEAQ (reference sequence). Combining the CDR3 with reference TRBV7-9 and TRBJ2-2 gives the whole variable domain DTGVSQNPRHKITKRGQNVTFRCDPISEHNRLYWYRQTLGQGPEFLTYFQNEAQLEKSRLLSDRFSAERPKGSFSTLEIQRTEQGDSAMYLCASSLQPTGELFFGEGSRLTVL.

The chain links TRBV5-1 to TRBJ2-3; weak D call: TRBD2 (5 bases). Trimming pared 4 bases from V and 6 bases from J, leaving 18 bases between. The CDR3 runs to 15 residues. The germline CDR1 and CDR2 sequences are SGHRS and YFSETQ. The CDR3 bases are TGCGCCAGCAGCCCTTTAGGACGGGGTATCGATACGCAGTATTTT. Amino acid sequence: CASSPLGRGIDTQYF.

As for this clone: Other DNA sequences from this sample encode an identical CDR3 as well. The chain couples TRBV9 to TRBJ2-1, with TRBD2 matching over 14 bases. CDR1 is SGDLS, CDR2 YYNGEE, per germline. The V gene end was trimmed by 2 bases and the J gene end by 4 bases; junction bases not matched to a gene: 2. CDR3 length: 16 residues. The CDR3 nucleotides are TGTGCCAGCAGCGTCGGACTAGCGGGGGGATACAATGAGCAGTTCTTC. It encodes CASSVGLAGGYNEQFF.

The chain is built from TRBV4-1 and TRBJ2-2; the D gene is possibly TRBD1 (5 bases). Germline V gene lookup returns CDR1 MGHRA and CDR2 YSYEKL. The V end lost 4 bases, the J end lost 1 base, and 16 bases lay between the germline ends. The CDR3 loop spans 17 amino acids. CDR3 nucleotides: TGCGCCAGCAGCCTGCTACCCCTAGGGGTGAACACCGGGGAGCTGTTTTTT. Encoded protein: CASSLLPLGVNTGELFF.